This T cell receptor beta chain was sequenced during a study of blood T cell repertoires in COVID-19. TCRdb's table, derived via immunoSEQ multiplex PCR, lists solely in-frame clones and lacks some. The sample contains roughly 230,000 clones, approximately 84% of which appear only once. The V end was cut by 2 bases, the J end by 5 bases, with 10 bases between. Germline assignment: CDR1 SGHKS and CDR2 YYEKEE (reference sequence). CDR3 length: 13 residues. This sequence was found in a man aged 45-65 years with acute or convalescent COVID-19. The rearrangement joins TRBV5-5 to TRBJ1-2; TRBD1 is a possible D gene (6 bases). Sequenced material: peripheral blood. CDR3 region: CASSFRGDYGYTF. The CDR3 DNA sequence: TGTGCCAGCAGCTTCAGGGGAGATTATGGCTACACCTTC.